These 5 T cell receptor beta chains came from one sample sequenced in a study of T cells after yellow fever vaccination (dated by TCRdb to 2018 to 2020). The treatment or condition label for this specimen denotes: live attenuated yellow fever vaccine strain. Library preparation employed 5' RACE. Data came from an Illumina NovaSeq 6000. TCRdb trimmed the raw reads at Q25, called clones with MiXCR and kept productive beta chains. For every CDR3 protein sequence, its rows merge into one entry that carries the most common genes and DNA. The table for this sample lists fewer than 500,000 distinct CDR3 sequences; roughly a sixth of them were counted only once. The ten largest clones represent over 15% of the sample. Specimen: PBMCs, collected before the yellow fever booster vaccination. The source of these receptors is a man between 18 and 29 years old who received the YFV17D yellow fever vaccine.

V and J are TRBV28 and TRBJ1-2; D not resolved. Germline V gene data show CDR1 as MDHEN and CDR2 as SYDVKM. Trimming pared 2 bases from V and 4 bases from J, leaving 5 bases between. The length of the CDR3 is 12 residues. The CDR3 sequence is CASSLMRYGYTF. The CDR3 DNA reads TGTGCCAGCAGTTTAATGCGCTATGGCTACACCTTC.

The chain combines TRBV5-1 with TRBJ2-7; 7 bases agree with TRBD1. CDR1 is SGHRS, CDR2 YFSETQ, per germline. V lost 3 bases and J lost 2; bases outside the gene matches: 5. This CDR3 spans 14 amino acids. The CDR3 sequence is CASSSPGQAYEQYF. The CDR3 bases are TGCGCCAGCAGCTCCCCCGGACAGGCCTACGAGCAGTACTTC.

This clonotype was counted between two and nine times. V and J are TRBV20-1 and TRBJ2-7, with TRBD1 as a possible D gene (6 bases). Deletions cut 6 bases from V and 4 bases from J, with 10 bases between. The CDR3 spans 11 residues. Germline CDR1 and CDR2: DFQATT and SNEGSKA (reference sequence). The CDR3 loop reads CSAWTAYEQYF. CDR3 in DNA: TGCAGTGCCTGGACAGCATACGAGCAGTACTTC.

The chain is built from TRBV20-1 and TRBJ2-3; no definite D call. Germline lookup yields CDR1 DFQATT and CDR2 SNEGSKA (reference sequence). This CDR3 is 15 amino acids long. The V end was cut by 1 base, the J end by 4 bases, with 15 bases between. The CDR3 coding sequence is TGCAGTGCTAGAGCCCCCCAAGCAGCTCCAGATACGCAGTATTTT. It specifies CSARAPQAAPDTQYF.

This clonotype was seen a handful of times. This rearrangement joins TRBV5-1 to TRBJ1-1; D remains unclear. The V end was cut by 3 bases, the J end by 3 bases, with 9 bases between. This CDR3 is 13 amino acids long. Germline values: CDR1 SGHRS, CDR2 YFSETQ. The chain's CDR3 is CASSSRQDTEAFF. The CDR3 coding sequence is TGCGCCAGCAGCTCCCGACAAGACACTGAAGCTTTCTTT.